What follows are 18 T cell receptor beta chains derived from one specimen sequenced in a study of blood T cell repertoires in COVID-19. Some clones are missing from TCRdb's copy, which holds only in-frame ones; the method was immunoSEQ multiplex PCR. The sample shows approximately 270,000 clones, about 90% of them seen only once. The sequencing sample was made of peripheral blood. These receptor sequences come from a man younger than 35 with active or convalescent COVID-19.

The V call is TRBV28, the J call TRBJ2-4; TRBD1 is a possible D gene (6 bases). Trimming took off 6 bases at V and 0 bases at J, with 15 bases between the two ends. The germline V gene encodes CDR1 MDHEN and CDR2 SYDVKM. The CDR3 totals 16 residues. The CDR3 protein is CASRPTGTLAKNIQYF. Written as DNA, the CDR3 is TGTGCCAGCAGACCAACAGGGACACTAGCCAAAAACATTCAGTACTTC.

The J gene is TRBJ2-1, the V gene TRBV13; 10 nucleotides align to TRBD1. The germline CDR1 and CDR2 sequences are PRHDT and FYEKMQ (reference sequence). V was pared by 3 bases and J by 7 bases, with 12 bases of the junction left unmatched. There are 17 residues in the CDR3. DNA of the CDR3: TGTGCCAGCAGCTTCGAAATTCGGACAGGGGGGAGTAATGAGCAGTTCTTC. Its protein is CASSFEIRTGGSNEQFF. The whole variable domain, remainder taken from reference TRBV13 and TRBJ2-1, is AAGVIQSPRHLIKEKRETATLKCYPIPRHDTVYWYQQGPGQDPQFLISFYEKMQSDKGSIPDRFSAQQFSDYHSELNMSSLELGDSALYFCASSFEIRTGGSNEQFFGPGTRLTVL.

The gene calls are TRBV6-6 and TRBJ2-3, with 9 bases aligning to TRBD2. Germline CDR1 and CDR2: MNHNY and SVGAGI (reference sequence). J gave up 5 bases and V 6 bases, and 15 bases lay outside the gene matches. CDR3 length: 17 amino acids. CDR3 loop: CASRRPPSGVGGDTQYF. CDR3 DNA sequence: TGTGCCAGCAGGCGACCTCCTAGCGGGGTGGGTGGAGATACGCAGTATTTT.

The genes are TRBV9 and TRBJ2-7; D not certain. The CDR3 has 14 amino acids. The ends were cut back, 0 bases at V and 2 bases at J, with 9 bases in the middle. Germline V CDR1 and CDR2: SGDLS, YYNGEE. The CDR3 nucleotides read TGTGCCAGCAGCGTAGCGGCGGTTACCTACGAGCAGTACTTC. Its translation is CASSVAAVTYEQYF.

CDR3 in DNA: TGTGCCAGCAGCCCCCCGGGACAGGTGGGACAAAAGGAGCAGTTCTTC. It is translated as CASSPPGQVGQKEQFF. The chain is built from TRBV28 and TRBJ2-1; 8 bases are a match to TRBD1. The CDR3 extends over 16 amino acids. CDR1 is MDHEN and CDR2 is SYDVKM in the germline V gene. With 6 bases clipped from V and 10 bases from J, the junction kept 17 bases outside the gene matches.

V gene TRBV11-3 combines with J gene TRBJ1-5, with 7 positions matching TRBD1. Germline V CDR1 and CDR2: SGHNT, YENEEA. With V trimmed by 5 bases and J by 1 base, 5 bases remained unmatched. This CDR3 has 15 amino acids. The CDR3 is CASSRPGQSNQPQHF. The CDR3 DNA follows: TGTGCCAGCAGCAGACCGGGACAGAGCAATCAGCCCCAGCATTTT.

The rearrangement uses TRBV5-6 and TRBJ1-3; weak D call: TRBD1 (6 bases). V dropped 4 bases and J dropped 7 bases, with 15 bases sitting between them. The CDR3 runs to 14 residues. Germline lookup yields CDR1 SGHDT and CDR2 YYEEEE. CDR3 sequence: CASSIQGSVNTIYF. In DNA, the CDR3 is TGTGCCAGCAGCATACAGGGTTCGGTGAACACCATATATTTT.

Comments on this clone: The sample carries other DNA sequences with the same CDR3. The chain recombines TRBV27 with TRBJ2-1; maybe TRBD1 (6 bases). CDR1 and CDR2 (germline): MNHEY, SMNVEV (reference sequence). This CDR3 is 15 amino acids long. The germline V and J ends were trimmed by 3 bases and 2 bases, with 11 bases remaining between them. The CDR3 coding sequence is TGTGCCAGCAGTTTTGGGGGCGGTACCTACAATGAGCAGTTCTTC. It codes for CASSFGGGTYNEQFF.

The chain joins TRBV29-1 to TRBJ1-3; TRBD1 matches at 8 bases. J gave up 10 bases and V 6 bases, and 5 bases lay outside the gene matches. Germline V gene data show CDR1 as SQVTM and CDR2 as ANQGSEA. The CDR3 spans 11 residues. CDR3 residues: CSVYRQGTIYF. In DNA form, the CDR3 reads TGCAGCGTCTATCGACAGGGGACCATATATTTT.

This chain connects TRBV10-2 to TRBJ2-1; 10 positions agree with TRBD1. Germline values: CDR1 WSHSY, CDR2 SAAADI. The CDR3 sequence is 17 residues long. Losses at the gene ends were 6 bases for V and 7 bases for J; bases not matched to a gene: 15. This CDR3 is CASRLTTGGNSRNEQFF. CDR3 nucleotide sequence: TGCGCCAGCAGGCTAACGACAGGGGGCAACAGTAGGAATGAGCAGTTCTTC.

This clone was seen a few times. This rearrangement joins TRBV20-1 to TRBJ1-1, with 7 nucleotides matching TRBD1. Trimming took 5 bases from V and 8 from J; bases not matched to a gene: 5. Germline V lookup: CDR1 DFQATT, CDR2 SNEGSKA (reference sequence). The CDR3 contains 11 residues. DNA of the CDR3: TGCAGTGCTGCCGGGACAGCCGAAGCTTTCTTT. It specifies CSAAGTAEAFF.

This chain links TRBV19 with TRBJ2-7, with 8 bases aligning to TRBD1. The J segment lost 3 bases and the V segment lost 3 bases, leaving 10 bases of the junction unmatched. Germline V gene lookup returns CDR1 LNHDA and CDR2 SQIVND (reference sequence). The CDR3 consists of 16 residues. DNA of the CDR3: TGTGCCAGTAGTATCGGGACAGGCCTGTCTTTCTACGAGCAGTACTTC. Protein product: CASSIGTGLSFYEQYF.

A word on this clone: At one end the junction does not follow the germline gene, possibly because of a read error. This chain uses TRBV28 with TRBJ1-2, with TRBD1 as a possible D gene (6 bases). The CDR3 length is 12 residues. The V gene's germline CDR1 is MDHEN and CDR2 SYDVKM. The CDR3 coding sequence is TGTGCCACCCGACAGGAAAACTATGACTACACCTTC. Amino acids: CATRQENYDYTF.

The sample holds a few counts of this clone. J is TRBJ1-2 and V is TRBV20-1; the D is unclear. Germline V gene lookup returns CDR1 DFQATT and CDR2 SNEGSKA (reference sequence). V was shortened by 6 bases and J by 5 bases, with 10 bases between the two germline ends. There are 11 residues in the CDR3. In DNA, the CDR3 is TGCAGTGCCCCTAACAGTTATGGCTACACCTTC. Amino acids: CSAPNSYGYTF.

To note about this clone: This sample also contains other DNA sequences that code for the same CDR3. J is TRBJ1-1 and V is TRBV6-5; TRBD1 might be the D (5 bases). The CDR3 extends over 15 amino acids. V lost 0 bases and J 1 base, leaving 9 bases between the germline ends. CDR1 and CDR2 from the germline V gene are MNHEY and SVGAGI. The CDR3 here is CASSYSRGRNTEAFF. The CDR3 DNA reads TGTGCCAGCAGTTACTCTCGGGGGAGGAACACTGAAGCTTTCTTT.

The V and J genes are TRBV4-1 and TRBJ2-1; 7 bases align to TRBD2. Germline CDR1 and CDR2: MGHRA and YSYEKL. CDR3 size: 13 residues. Unmatched junction bases numbered 1, after V lost 4 bases and J lost 4 bases. As DNA, the CDR3 is TGCGCCAGCAGCCGAGCGGGGTACAATGAGCAGTTCTTC. Residues: CASSRAGYNEQFF.

This clone was picked up a small number of times. V usage is TRBV4-3 and J usage is TRBJ1-6, with 8 bases that match TRBD1. Germline lookup yields CDR1 LGHNA and CDR2 YSLEER. The V segment lost 3 bases and the J segment 8 bases; nucleotides outside the gene matches: 6. This CDR3 has 15 residues. The CDR3 DNA is TGCGCCAGCAGCCACCACAGGGGGTCCTATTCACCCCTCCACTTT. Translated: CASSHHRGSYSPLHF.

CDR3 nucleotide sequence: TGTGCCAGCAACCTTTACAGGGGGAATCTTCGGGGTCAGCCCCAGCATTTT. Residues: CASNLYRGNLRGQPQHF. The chain links TRBV28 to TRBJ1-5; 8 bases match TRBD1. The CDR3 covers 17 residues. Germline V gene sequence: CDR1 MDHEN, CDR2 SYDVKM. V lost 7 bases and J lost 6; bases outside the gene matches: 17.